The 28 T cell receptor beta chains in this list originate from one sample, sequenced in a study of blood T cell repertoires in COVID-19. Generated by immunoSEQ multiplex PCR, the TCRdb table keeps only in-frame clones and is missing some. The sample contains approximately 100,000 clones, approximately 88% of which appear only once. Material: peripheral blood. The receptors were gathered from a man in his sixties with acute or convalescent COVID-19.

The J gene is TRBJ2-7, the V gene TRBV4-1; the D gene is possibly TRBD1 (5 bases). Trimming pared 4 bases from V and 4 bases from J, leaving 14 bases between. The CDR3 length is 14 residues. Germline-derived CDR1 and CDR2 are MGHRA and YSYEKL. The CDR3 reads CASSREGVQYEQYF. The DNA of the CDR3 is TGCGCCAGCAGCCGGGAAGGGGTCCAATACGAGCAGTACTTC.

The chain couples TRBV7-8 to TRBJ1-1; D is possibly TRBD1 (6 bases). CDR3 size: 13 residues. Germline V gives CDR1 SGHVS, CDR2 FQNEAQ. Trimming removed 5 bases from V and 0 bases from J, with 7 bases in between. For the CDR3, the DNA is TGTGCCAGCAGCCGGACAGTGAACACTGAAGCTTTCTTT. This encodes CASSRTVNTEAFF.

CDR3 loop: CAWSPRLGSEQFF. The DNA of the CDR3 is TGTGCCTGGAGTCCCCGTTTAGGGAGTGAGCAGTTCTTC. J is TRBJ2-1 and V is TRBV30, with D possibly matching TRBD2 (5 bases). V was cut by 2 bases and J by 9 bases, with 14 bases left in between. CDR3 length: 13 residues. Looked up from germline, CDR1 is GTSNPN and CDR2 is SVGIG (reference sequence). Full variable domain (missing parts from reference TRBV30 and TRBJ2-1): SQTIHQWPATLVQPVGSPLSLECTVEGTSNPNLYWYRQAAGRGLQLLFYSVGIGQISSEVPQNLSASRPQDRQFILSSKKLLLSDSGFYLCAWSPRLGSEQFFGPGTRLTVL.

The chain has TRBV5-1 and TRBJ2-3; a weak D match, TRBD1 (5 bases). Germline V gives CDR1 SGHRS, CDR2 YFSETQ. The CDR3 is 15 residues long. V was trimmed by 0 bases and J by 1 base, leaving 9 bases between them. CDR3 nucleotides: TGCGCCAGCAGCTTGGTACTCAGGGGCACAGATACGCAGTATTTT. It specifies CASSLVLRGTDTQYF.

The chain links TRBV6-5 to TRBJ1-3, with 10 nucleotides matching TRBD1. Germline V gene data show CDR1 as MNHEY and CDR2 as SVGAGI. V was pared by 0 bases and J by 2 bases, with 1 base of the junction left unmatched. This CDR3 spans 16 amino acids. The CDR3 DNA follows: TGTGCCAGCAGTTACTCGGGGACAGGGGCTGGAAACACCATATATTTT. This translates into CASSYSGTGAGNTIYF.

The rearrangement links TRBV5-4 to TRBJ2-1; 11 bases line up with TRBD2. Germline-derived CDR1 and CDR2 are SGHNT and YYREEE (reference sequence). The junction had 14 bases not matched to a gene; V was cut back by 4 bases and J by 8 bases. This CDR3 is 17 amino acids long. CDR3 sequence reads: CASSGASGRYSSHEQFF. CDR3 DNA sequence: TGTGCCAGCAGCGGAGCTAGCGGGAGGTATTCCTCCCATGAGCAGTTCTTC.

V and J are TRBV11-3 and TRBJ1-3; TRBD1 is a possible D gene (6 bases). V was clipped by 2 bases and J by 0 bases, with 11 bases between them. The CDR3 contains 16 residues. The germline CDR1 and CDR2 sequences are SGHNT and YENEEA. This CDR3 is CASSLRGTVSGNTIYF. CDR3 nucleotide sequence: TGTGCCAGCAGCTTAAGGGGGACCGTCTCTGGAAACACCATATATTTT. Full variable domain (missing parts from reference TRBV11-3 and TRBJ1-3): EAGVVQSPRYKIIEKKQPVAFWCNPISGHNTLYWYLQNLGQGPELLIRYENEEAVDDSQLPKDRFSAERLKGVDSTLKIQPAELGDSAVYLCASSLRGTVSGNTIYFGEGSWLTVV.

This rearrangement joins TRBV12-3 or TRBV12-4 to TRBJ1-5; TRBD1 is a possible D gene (5 bases). Trimming took 5 bases from V and 4 from J, leaving 6 bases between them. The CDR3 totals 12 residues. CDR3 nucleotide sequence: TGTGCCAGCAGTGACAGTAATCAGCCCCAGCATTTT. Translating it yields CASSDSNQPQHF.

The chain recombines TRBV7-9 with TRBJ2-5; 9 positions match TRBD2. There are 15 residues in the CDR3. J was trimmed by 5 bases and V by 0 bases; bases with no gene match: 4. The germline V gene has CDR1 SEHNR and CDR2 FQNEAQ (reference sequence). The CDR3 nucleotides are TGTGCCAGCAGCTTAGCAGCTAGCGGGATTGAGACCCAGTACTTC. This encodes CASSLAASGIETQYF.

The chain's CDR3 is CSVYNDRGEEKLFF. The CDR3 DNA sequence: TGCAGCGTTTACAACGACAGGGGCGAGGAAAAACTGTTTTTT. The chain recombines TRBV29-1 with TRBJ1-4, with TRBD1 matching 8 bases. V trimming: 5 bases; J trimming: 8 bases; junction bases outside the gene matches: 10. Germline CDR1 and CDR2: SQVTM and ANQGSEA. The CDR3 has 14 amino acids.

The chain links TRBV3-1 (or the pseudogene TRBV3-2) to TRBJ1-5; weak D call: TRBD1 (5 bases). V gave up 1 base and J gave up 3 bases, with 10 bases separating them. The germline V gene has CDR1 LGHDT and CDR2 YNNKEL (reference sequence). This CDR3 is 15 amino acids long. DNA for the CDR3: TGTGCCAGCAGCCAAGGAAGACAGTTCAATCAGCCCCAGCATTTT. It yields the protein CASSQGRQFNQPQHF.

V usage is TRBV7-9 and J usage is TRBJ2-3; 14 positions agree with TRBD2. The CDR3 extends over 16 amino acids. Losses at the gene ends were 3 bases for V and 4 bases for J; bases not matched to a gene: 3. Germline V CDR1 and CDR2: SEHNR, FQNEAQ (reference sequence). CDR3 residues: CASSFTTSGRADTQYF. CDR3 bases: TGTGCCAGCAGCTTCACGACTAGCGGGAGGGCAGATACGCAGTATTTT.

The rearrangement uses TRBV10-1 and TRBJ2-4; TRBD2 agrees at 9 bases. With V trimmed by 3 bases and J by 7 bases, 7 bases remained unmatched. Germline V CDR1 and CDR2: WNHNN, SYGVQD (reference sequence). The CDR3 spans 15 residues. CDR3 DNA sequence: TGCGCCAGCAGTGATATAGCGGGAGTAGGGAACATTCAGTACTTC. Translated: CASSDIAGVGNIQYF.

This clone was counted a single time. The rearrangement uses TRBV25-1 and TRBJ2-7; D possibly corresponds to TRBD1 (6 bases). Deletions cut 6 bases from V and 3 bases from J, with 12 bases between. Germline CDR1 is MGHDK and CDR2 is SYGVNS. The CDR3 is 13 residues long. The CDR3 spells CASRVGARYEQYV. DNA for the CDR3: TGTGCCAGCAGGGTGGGGGCTCGCTACGAGCAGTACGTC.

V usage is TRBV27 and J usage is TRBJ1-1, with D hard to call. V was cut by 5 bases and J by 8 bases, with 12 bases left in between. Germline CDR1 and CDR2: MNHEY and SMNVEV (reference sequence). The CDR3 runs 12 residues. The CDR3 sequence is CASSGRLNEAFF. The CDR3 DNA follows: TGTGCCAGCAGTGGGAGACTTAACGAAGCTTTCTTT.

The chain couples TRBV11-2 to TRBJ1-1; weak D call: TRBD1 (6 bases). This CDR3 is built from 11 residues. From germline, CDR1 is SGHAT and CDR2 FQNNGV. The germline V and J ends were trimmed by 1 base and 12 bases, with 9 bases remaining between them. The CDR3 region is CASSLGGRTFF. The CDR3 DNA reads as TGTGCCAGCAGCTTAGGGGGGCGAACTTTCTTT.

This chain connects TRBV7-8 to TRBJ2-1, with 12 bases fitting TRBD2. In germline, CDR1 is SGHVS, CDR2 FQNEAQ. The V gene end was trimmed by 6 bases and the J gene end by 0 bases; junction bases not matched to a gene: 3. This CDR3 is 16 amino acids long. The CDR3 bases are TGTGCCAGCAGAAAGACTAGCGGGAGCTCCTACAATGAGCAGTTCTTC. Residues: CASRKTSGSSYNEQFF.

V is TRBV7-9 and J is TRBJ2-2; 10 bases map to TRBD2. The CDR3 covers 16 residues. The junction had 4 bases not matched to a gene; V was cut back by 3 bases and J by 3 bases. CDR1 and CDR2 (germline): SEHNR, FQNEAQ (reference sequence). CDR3 nucleotides: TGTGCCAGCAGCTTTGGCCTAGCGGGAGACACCGGGGAGCTGTTTTTT. It translates to CASSFGLAGDTGELFF.

This clone was observed a handful of times. This rearrangement joins TRBV10-2 to TRBJ1-6; D remains ambiguous. With 4 bases removed from V and 7 bases from J, the gap between germline ends came to 14 bases. Germline-derived CDR1 and CDR2 are WSHSY and SAAADI. The CDR3 has 15 amino acids. The CDR3 here is CASSARGEGNSPLHF. CDR3 nucleotide sequence: TGCGCCAGCAGTGCGCGGGGAGAAGGAAATTCACCCCTCCACTTT.

This chain connects TRBV7-2 to TRBJ2-7; 9 bases line up with TRBD2. Germline values: CDR1 SGHTA, CDR2 FQGNSA. V was clipped by 5 bases and J by 3 bases; unmatched bases: 14. The CDR3 spans 17 residues. Written as DNA, the CDR3 is TGTGCCAGCAGCCCTCGAATATTAGGGACTAGCAGCTACGAGCAGTACGTC. It codes for CASSPRILGTSSYEQYV.

The chain has TRBV2 and TRBJ1-6, with 10 bases matching TRBD1. The CDR3 has 17 amino acids. The V and J ends lost 7 bases and 1 base, in that order; junction bases with no gene match: 7. Germline V gives CDR1 SNHLY, CDR2 FYNNEI. DNA for the CDR3: TGTGCCAGCATACGGGACAGGGGTACTTCCTATAATTCACCCCTCCACTTT. Its translation: CASIRDRGTSYNSPLHF.

The gene calls are TRBV29-1 and TRBJ2-5, with 7 nucleotides matching TRBD1. CDR1 and CDR2 (germline): SQVTM, ANQGSEA. Trimming cost V 7 bases and J 1 base; bases outside gene matches: 6. This CDR3 comprises 13 residues. CDR3 in amino acids: CSGRRTGQETQYF. CDR3 in DNA: TGCAGCGGGCGCAGGACAGGCCAAGAGACCCAGTACTTC.

This rearrangement joins TRBV3-1 (or the pseudogene TRBV3-2) to TRBJ2-1, with a possible D match to TRBD2 (6 bases). The CDR3 runs 16 residues. Trimming stripped 2 bases from V and 2 bases from J, with 13 bases between. Germline V gives CDR1 LGHDT, CDR2 YNNKEL (reference sequence). The CDR3 coding sequence is TGTGCCAGCAGCCAACACGGGAGTCCCCCCTACAATGAGCAGTTCTTC. Translated: CASSQHGSPPYNEQFF.

The DNA of the CDR3 is TGTGCCAGCAGCCGGAGGGACGGTGAAGCTTTCTTT. Encoded protein: CASSRRDGEAFF. The rearrangement uses TRBV7-2 and TRBJ1-1, with D possibly TRBD1 on 5 matching bases. CDR1 is SGHTA, CDR2 FQGNSA, per germline. The CDR3 totals 12 residues. Trimming removed 5 bases from V and 7 bases from J, with 11 bases in between.

The DNA of the CDR3 is TGTGCCAGCAGCCCTGGTCGAGGGGGAAGGGGTGAGCAGTACTTC. Its translation: CASSPGRGGRGEQYF. The V call is TRBV4-2, the J call TRBJ2-7; D may be TRBD1 (6 bases). The CDR3 spans 15 residues. Germline V gives CDR1 LGHNA, CDR2 YNFKEQ. Trimming stripped 4 bases from V and 7 bases from J, with 20 bases between.

The chain is built from TRBV28 and TRBJ2-2; TRBD2 matches at 7 bases. Germline CDR1 and CDR2: MDHEN and SYDVKM. This CDR3 spans 16 amino acids. The ends lost 6 bases at V and 5 bases at J; junction bases unmatched: 12. CDR3 nucleotides: TGTGCCAGCAGCTCTAGGACGCCGGGGGGAACCGGGGAGCTGTTTTTT. Amino acids: CASSSRTPGGTGELFF.

The chain links TRBV30 to TRBJ1-3; tentative D call: TRBD1 (6 bases). The germline V and J ends were trimmed by 1 base and 0 bases, with 7 bases remaining between them. The CDR3 runs to 14 residues. Germline V gene lookup returns CDR1 GTSNPN and CDR2 SVGIG (reference sequence). The CDR3 loop is CAWSGQVSGNTIYF. The CDR3 DNA follows: TGTGCCTGGAGTGGACAGGTCTCTGGAAACACCATATATTTT.

A few counts support this clone. The V gene is TRBV6-2 or TRBV6-3, the J gene TRBJ2-7; maybe TRBD2 (6 bases). This CDR3 is 12 amino acids long. Deletions cut 5 bases from V and 2 bases from J, with 7 bases between. Germline V gene sequence: CDR1 MNHEY, CDR2 SVGEGT. The CDR3 DNA sequence: TGTGCCAGCAGTAGGGAGGCCTACGAGCAGTACTTC. Translation gives CASSREAYEQYF.